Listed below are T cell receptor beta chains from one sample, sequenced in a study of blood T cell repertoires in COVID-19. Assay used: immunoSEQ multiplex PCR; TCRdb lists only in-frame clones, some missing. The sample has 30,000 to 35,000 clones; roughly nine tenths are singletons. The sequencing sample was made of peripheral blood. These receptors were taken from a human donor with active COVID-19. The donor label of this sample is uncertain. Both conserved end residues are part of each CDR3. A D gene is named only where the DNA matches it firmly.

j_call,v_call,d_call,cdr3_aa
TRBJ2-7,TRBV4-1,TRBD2,CASSQDGRTFMAYEQYF
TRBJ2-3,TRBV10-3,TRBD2,CAIRTSGVDTQYF
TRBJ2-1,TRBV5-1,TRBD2,CASSPRGGGAANEQFF
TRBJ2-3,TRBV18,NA,CASSPNRDADTQYF
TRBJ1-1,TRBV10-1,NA,CASSESCRMNTEAFF
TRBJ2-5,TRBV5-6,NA,CASSLDRVGETQYF
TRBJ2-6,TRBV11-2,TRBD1,CASSFNGQAANSGANVLTF
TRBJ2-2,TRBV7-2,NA,CASSLGRHNSNTGELFF
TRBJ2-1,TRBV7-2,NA,CASSLVGAISYNEQFF
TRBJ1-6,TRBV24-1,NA,CATSEGRNNSPLHF
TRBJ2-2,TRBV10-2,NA,CASSEEAPGGELFF
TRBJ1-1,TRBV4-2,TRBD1,CASSRVQGDEAFF
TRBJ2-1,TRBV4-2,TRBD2,CASSQEGLVAGYNEQFF
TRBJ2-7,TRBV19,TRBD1,CASSMAGTGVLGYEQYF
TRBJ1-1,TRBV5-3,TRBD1,CARRTGGTEAFF
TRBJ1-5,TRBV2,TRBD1,CASTPDRPNQPQHF
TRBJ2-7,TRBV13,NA,CASSLGRGSYEQYF
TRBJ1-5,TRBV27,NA,CASSGSATGGQPQHF
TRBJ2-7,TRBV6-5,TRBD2,CAAGRSKHYEQYF
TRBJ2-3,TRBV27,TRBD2,CASSSSGGTDTQYF
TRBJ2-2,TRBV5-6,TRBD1,CASSEPRDSHTGELFF
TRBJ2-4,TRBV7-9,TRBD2,CASSLGSGGPQNIQYF
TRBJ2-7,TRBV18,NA,CASSPIQGPYEQYF
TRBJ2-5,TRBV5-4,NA,CASSFTRLGGETQYF
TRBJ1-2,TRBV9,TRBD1,CASSVGDRGNYGYTF
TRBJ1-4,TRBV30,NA,CAWSGEGRQKLFF
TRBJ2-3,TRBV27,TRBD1,CASSWKTGADTQYF
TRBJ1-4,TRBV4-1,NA,CASSPNGEELFF
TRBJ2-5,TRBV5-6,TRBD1,CASSPGTGGLRGETQYF
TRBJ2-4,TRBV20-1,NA,CRAKAGNIQYF
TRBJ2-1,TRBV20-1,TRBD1,CSASGTGKGYNEQFF
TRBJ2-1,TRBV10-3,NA,CAISVGGTGEGFEGEQFF
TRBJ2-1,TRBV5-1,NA,CASSFRSEGNEQFF
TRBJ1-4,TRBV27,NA,CASHGQGANEKLFF
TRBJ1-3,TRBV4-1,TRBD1,CASSPVDRTGNTIYF
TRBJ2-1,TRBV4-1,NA,CASSLQRSSSYNEQFF
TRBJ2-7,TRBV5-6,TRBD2,CASSLDRTSDEQYF
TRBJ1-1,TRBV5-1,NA,CASSLEPRDTEAFF
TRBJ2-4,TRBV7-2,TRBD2,CASSLVAGEGNQNIQYF
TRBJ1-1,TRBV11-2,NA,CASSFFADTEAFF
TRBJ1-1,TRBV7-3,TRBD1,CASSARDRGRTEAFF
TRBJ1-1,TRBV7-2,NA,CASSLQGLDTEAFF
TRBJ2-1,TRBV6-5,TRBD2,CASKPSGSSYNEQFF
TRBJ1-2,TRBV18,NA,CASSPGTAQSYGYTF
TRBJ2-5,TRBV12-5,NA,CASGSIESGRETQYF
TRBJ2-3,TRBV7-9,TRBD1,CASTGQGATDTQYF
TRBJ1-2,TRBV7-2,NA,CASSLDAPMSGYTF
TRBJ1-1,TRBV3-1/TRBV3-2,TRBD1,CASSQVDRGNTEAFF
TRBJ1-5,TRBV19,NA,CASRDWDTTGYQPQHF
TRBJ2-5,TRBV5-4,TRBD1,CASSGPRGLEETQYF